These T cell receptor beta chains were read from a single sample in a study of blood T cells in healthy people across ages. Via MiXCR, TCRdb re-called the 5' RACE reads, giving one row per CDR3 protein. The table shows some 1.5 million distinct CDR3 sequences, with 40% to 45% occurring only once. The sample comprised blood. These receptors came from a woman aged 18-29 years in good health. Both conserved end residues are part of each CDR3. A D gene is named only where the DNA matches it firmly. Rows give clone size only sometimes, using once, few, many, or a class for an expanded clone.

NA,TRBV20-1,many,TRBJ2-1,CSARVGYNEQFF,TGCAGTGCTAGAGTTGGCTACAATGAGCAGTTCTTC
NA,TRBV24-1,NA,TRBJ1-2,CATSDSTTMGFGYTF,TGTGCCACCAGTGACTCTACGACGATGGGGTTTGGCTACACCTTC
TRBD2,TRBV20-1,few,TRBJ2-3,CSASPAGGTDTQYF,TGCAGTGCTAGCCCAGCGGGGGGAACAGATACGCAGTATTTT
NA,TRBV2,NA,TRBJ2-2,CASRQTGRELFF,TGTGCCAGCAGACAGACGGGCCGGGAGCTGTTTTTT
NA,TRBV11-2,NA,TRBJ2-4,CASSLWQDRLLAKNIQYF,TGTGCCAGCAGCTTATGGCAGGACCGTCTCCTGGCCAAAAACATTCAGTACTTC
NA,TRBV7-2,many,TRBJ2-7,CASSSDLYEQYF,TGCGCCAGCAGCTCCGACCTCTACGAGCAGTACTTC
NA,TRBV7-2,few,TRBJ1-4,CASSSFGVTNEKLFF,TGTGCCAGCAGCTCCTTTGGGGTCACTAATGAAAAACTGTTTTTT
NA,TRBV20-1,few,TRBJ1-5,CSASYTGYNNQPQHF,TGCAGTGCTAGTTATACAGGCTATAACAATCAGCCCCAGCATTTT
TRBD1,TRBV3-1,NA,TRBJ2-7,CASSQRGGRDRYYEQYF,TGTGCCAGCAGCCAAAGAGGAGGAAGGGACAGGTACTACGAGCAGTACTTC
TRBD1,TRBV7-2,NA,TRBJ2-7,CASSLRDSFYEQYF,TGTGCCAGCAGCTTAAGGGACAGTTTTTACGAGCAGTACTTC
NA,TRBV12-3/TRBV12-4,NA,TRBJ1-2,CASSFEGWVIYGYTF,TGTGCCAGCAGTTTCGAAGGGTGGGTTATCTATGGCTACACCTTC
TRBD2,TRBV4-3,NA,TRBJ2-3,CASSQDRLAGVDTQYF,TGCGCCAGCAGCCAAGATAGGCTAGCGGGAGTAGATACGCAGTATTTT
TRBD1,TRBV20-1,NA,TRBJ1-4,CSARASDRGYEKLFF,TGCAGTGCTAGAGCCTCCGACAGGGGTTATGAAAAACTGTTTTTT
NA,TRBV29-1,NA,TRBJ2-7,CSVVGEGYEQYF,TGCAGCGTTGTCGGGGAAGGCTACGAGCAGTACTTC
NA,TRBV25-1,NA,TRBJ2-6,CASSAPPYRVSGANVLTF,TGTGCCAGCAGTGCCCCACCTTACAGGGTATCTGGGGCCAACGTCCTGACTTTC
TRBD1,TRBV9,few,TRBJ1-2,CASSVEAGGNYGYTF,TGTGCCAGCAGCGTAGAGGCAGGGGGCAACTATGGCTACACCTTC
TRBD1,TRBV9,few,TRBJ2-1,CASSVVSGRGSDQFF,TGTGCCAGCAGCGTAGTTTCCGGCAGGGGGTCCGATCAGTTCTTC
NA,TRBV7-9,NA,TRBJ2-1,CASSLQLREQFF,TGTGCCAGCAGCTTACAGCTCCGTGAGCAGTTCTTC
NA,TRBV5-6,few,TRBJ2-3,CASSSPIDTQYF,TGTGCCAGCAGCTCGCCGATCGATACGCAGTATTTT
NA,TRBV29-1,NA,TRBJ2-7,CGVDSEIGYEQYF,TGCGGCGTTGATAGTGAGATCGGCTACGAGCAGTACTTC
TRBD1,TRBV11-2,few,TRBJ2-1,CASSFLGDGDRGRNEQFF,TGTGCCAGCAGCTTTCTCGGTGATGGGGACAGGGGGAGAAATGAGCAGTTCTTC
NA,TRBV20-1,NA,TRBJ2-5,CSARPTSLYEETQYF,TGCAGTGCTAGACCAACTTCTCTTTATGAAGAGACCCAGTACTTC
TRBD1,TRBV29-1,many,TRBJ2-3,CSPRDRDGDTQYF,TGCAGCCCCAGGGACAGGGATGGAGATACGCAGTATTTT
TRBD1,TRBV11-2,NA,TRBJ2-1,CASSSPGQGVDEQFF,TGTGCCAGCAGCTCGCCGGGACAGGGTGTCGATGAGCAGTTCTTC
NA,TRBV5-6,NA,TRBJ2-5,CASSFGRSYNEQYF,TGTGCCAGCAGCTTCGGTCGATCCTACAATGAGCAGTACTTC
NA,TRBV5-6,few,TRBJ2-1,CASSLRLAPYNEQFF,TGTGCCAGCAGCCTCCGTCTAGCGCCCTACAATGAGCAGTTCTTC
TRBD1,TRBV20-1,few,TRBJ2-3,CSARSDRADTQYF,TGCAGTGCTAGGTCGGACAGGGCAGATACGCAGTATTTT
NA,TRBV21-1,once,TRBJ1-1,CASSGRRGNTEAFF,TGTGCCAGCAGCGGACGTCGGGGGAACACTGAAGCTTTCTTT
NA,TRBV7-2,few,TRBJ1-2,CASSPYGTNYGYTF,TGTGCCAGCAGCCCGTACGGTACTAACTATGGCTACACCTTC
TRBD1,TRBV4-3,NA,TRBJ1-2,CASSQDRDRVYYGYTF,TGCGCCAGCAGCCAAGATCGGGACAGGGTGTACTATGGCTACACCTTC
NA,TRBV4-3,few,TRBJ2-7,CASSLSPGRSFYEQYF,TGCGCCAGCAGCCTCTCCCCGGGACGGAGCTTCTACGAGCAGTACTTC
TRBD2,TRBV29-1,many,TRBJ2-1,CSVDHMGGTSGFNEQFF,TGCAGCGTTGATCATATGGGTGGGACTAGCGGTTTCAATGAGCAGTTCTTC
NA,TRBV6-5,NA,TRBJ2-6,CASSRQSSGANVLTF,TGTGCCAGCAGTAGACAGAGCTCTGGGGCCAACGTCCTGACTTTC
NA,TRBV12-3/TRBV12-4,NA,TRBJ1-2,CASSTGLPANYGYTF,TGTGCCAGCAGCACAGGGCTTCCTGCTAACTATGGCTACACCTTC
NA,TRBV29-1,NA,TRBJ1-1,CSVKKGGAMNTEAFF,TGCAGCGTTAAAAAAGGAGGGGCTATGAACACTGAAGCTTTCTTT
NA,TRBV29-1,NA,TRBJ1-2,CSVDFEGFDYGYTF,TGCAGCGTTGATTTCGAGGGGTTTGACTATGGCTACACCTTC
TRBD2,TRBV27,NA,TRBJ2-7,CASSLRTSWYNEQYF,TGTGCCAGCAGTTTACGGACTAGCTGGTACAATGAGCAGTACTTC
TRBD2,TRBV20-1,NA,TRBJ2-1,CSARDRLAGAGEQFF,TGCAGTGCTAGAGATAGGCTAGCGGGAGCGGGTGAGCAGTTCTTC
NA,TRBV20-1,NA,TRBJ1-1,CSALTEDEAFF,TGCAGTGCTTTGACGGAGGATGAAGCTTTCTTT
NA,TRBV30,NA,TRBJ2-7,CAWADNTFSYEQYF,TGTGCCTGGGCGGATAACACCTTCTCCTACGAGCAGTACTTC
TRBD1,TRBV30,NA,TRBJ1-2,CAWAADRGGYTF,TGTGCCTGGGCAGCCGACAGGGGAGGCTACACCTTC
NA,TRBV29-1,NA,TRBJ2-1,CSAIESYNEQFF,TGCAGCGCCATCGAGTCCTACAATGAGCAGTTCTTC
NA,TRBV28,few,TRBJ2-3,CASTLQISGGPGTDTQYF,TGTGCCAGCACCTTACAAATCTCTGGAGGGCCCGGCACAGATACGCAGTATTTT
NA,TRBV5-1,NA,TRBJ1-1,CASSTRDTEAFF,TGCGCCAGCAGCACCAGGGACACTGAAGCTTTCTTT
TRBD1,TRBV12-3/TRBV12-4,NA,TRBJ1-4,CASSWTGIDEKLFF,TGTGCCAGCAGTTGGACAGGGATTGATGAAAAACTGTTTTTT
NA,TRBV20-1,NA,TRBJ2-1,CSALVHHNEQFF,TGCAGTGCCCTGGTCCACCACAATGAGCAGTTCTTC
NA,TRBV10-3,many,TRBJ2-3,CAISDRRMGGDTQYF,TGTGCCATCAGTGATAGACGGATGGGGGGAGATACGCAGTATTTT
NA,TRBV2,NA,TRBJ1-2,CASSEQVIRTGYTF,TGTGCCAGCAGTGAACAGGTCATCAGGACGGGCTACACCTTC
NA,TRBV21-1,few,TRBJ2-3,CASSRETVNTDTQYF,TGTGCCAGCAGCAGGGAGACAGTAAACACAGATACGCAGTATTTT
NA,TRBV5-1,NA,TRBJ2-5,CACRYAANEQYF,TGCGCCTGCAGGTATGCGGCAAATGAGCAGTACTTC
NA,TRBV6-6,once,TRBJ1-1,CASSYSAGSEAFF,TGTGCCAGCAGTTACTCTGCGGGGTCTGAAGCTTTCTTT